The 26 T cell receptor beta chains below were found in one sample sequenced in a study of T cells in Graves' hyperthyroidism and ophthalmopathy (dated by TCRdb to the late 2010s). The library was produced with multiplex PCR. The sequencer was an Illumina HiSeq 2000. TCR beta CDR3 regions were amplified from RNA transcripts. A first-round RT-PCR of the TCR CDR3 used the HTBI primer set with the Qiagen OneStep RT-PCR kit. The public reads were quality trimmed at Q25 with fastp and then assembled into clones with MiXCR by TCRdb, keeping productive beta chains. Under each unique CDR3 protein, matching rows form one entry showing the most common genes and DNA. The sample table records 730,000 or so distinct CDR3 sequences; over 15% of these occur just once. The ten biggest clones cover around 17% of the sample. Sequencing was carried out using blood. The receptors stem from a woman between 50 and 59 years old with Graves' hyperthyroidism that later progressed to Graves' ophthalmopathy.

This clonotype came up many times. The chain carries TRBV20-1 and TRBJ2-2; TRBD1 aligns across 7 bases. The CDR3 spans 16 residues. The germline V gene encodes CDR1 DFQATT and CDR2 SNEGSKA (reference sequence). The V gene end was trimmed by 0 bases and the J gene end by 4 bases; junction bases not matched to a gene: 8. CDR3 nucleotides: TGCAGTGCTAGAGATAGCAGGGGGACCATCACCGGGGAGCTGTTTTTT. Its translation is CSARDSRGTITGELFF.

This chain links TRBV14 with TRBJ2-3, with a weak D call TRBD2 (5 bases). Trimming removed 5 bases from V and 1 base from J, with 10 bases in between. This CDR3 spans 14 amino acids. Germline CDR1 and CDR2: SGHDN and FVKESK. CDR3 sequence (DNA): TGTGCCAGCAGCGACGTGAGGGGCACAGATACGCAGTATTTT. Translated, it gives CASSDVRGTDTQYF.

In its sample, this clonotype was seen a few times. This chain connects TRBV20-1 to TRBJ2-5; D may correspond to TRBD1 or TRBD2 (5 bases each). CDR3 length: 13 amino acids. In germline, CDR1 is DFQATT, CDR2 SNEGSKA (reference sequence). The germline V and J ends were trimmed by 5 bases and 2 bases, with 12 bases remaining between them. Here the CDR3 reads CSADRGLQETQYF. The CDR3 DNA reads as TGCAGTGCTGACCGGGGCTTACAAGAGACCCAGTACTTC.

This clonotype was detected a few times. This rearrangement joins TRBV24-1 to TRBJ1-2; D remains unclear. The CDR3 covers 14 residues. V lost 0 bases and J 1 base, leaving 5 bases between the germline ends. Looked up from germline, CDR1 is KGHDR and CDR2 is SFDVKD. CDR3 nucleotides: TGTGCCACCAGTGATTTGCACGGTAACTATGGCTACACCTTC. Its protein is CATSDLHGNYGYTF.

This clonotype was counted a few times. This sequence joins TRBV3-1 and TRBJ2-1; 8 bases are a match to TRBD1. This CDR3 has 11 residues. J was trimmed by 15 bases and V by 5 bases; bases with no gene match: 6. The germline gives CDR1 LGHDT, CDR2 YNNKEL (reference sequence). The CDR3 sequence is CASSIRGQLFF. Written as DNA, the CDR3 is TGTGCCAGCAGCATCAGGGGGCAGTTGTTCTTC.

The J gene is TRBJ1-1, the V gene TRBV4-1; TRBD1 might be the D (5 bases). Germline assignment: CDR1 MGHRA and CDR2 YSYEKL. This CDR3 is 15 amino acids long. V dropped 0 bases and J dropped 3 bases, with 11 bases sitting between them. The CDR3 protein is CASSQDTGWDTEAFF. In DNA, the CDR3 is TGCGCCAGCAGCCAAGATACAGGTTGGGACACTGAAGCTTTCTTT.

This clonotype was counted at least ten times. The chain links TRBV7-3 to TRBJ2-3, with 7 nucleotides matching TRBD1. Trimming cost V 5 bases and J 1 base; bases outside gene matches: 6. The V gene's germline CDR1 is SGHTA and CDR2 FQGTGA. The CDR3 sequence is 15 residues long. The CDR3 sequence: CASSAKDRRTDTQYF. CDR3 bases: TGTGCCAGCAGCGCAAAGGACAGGCGCACAGATACGCAGTATTTT.

The CDR3 DNA sequence: TGCAGTGCTAGAGATCCCTGGGGCAGGGACTATGGCTACACCTTC. As protein: CSARDPWGRDYGYTF. The J gene is TRBJ1-2, the V gene TRBV20-1, with D tentatively TRBD1 (5 bases). The CDR3 is 15 amino acids. V shed 0 bases and J shed 3 bases, with 14 bases lying between them. Looked up from germline, CDR1 is DFQATT and CDR2 is SNEGSKA (reference sequence).

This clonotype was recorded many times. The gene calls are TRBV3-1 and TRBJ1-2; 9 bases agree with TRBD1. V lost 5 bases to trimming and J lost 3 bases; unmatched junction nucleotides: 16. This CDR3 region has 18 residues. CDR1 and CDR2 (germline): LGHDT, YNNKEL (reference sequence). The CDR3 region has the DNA TGTGCCAGCAGCGACAAAATGAAACCGGGACAGGGAGACTATGGCTACACCTTC. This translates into CASSDKMKPGQGDYGYTF.

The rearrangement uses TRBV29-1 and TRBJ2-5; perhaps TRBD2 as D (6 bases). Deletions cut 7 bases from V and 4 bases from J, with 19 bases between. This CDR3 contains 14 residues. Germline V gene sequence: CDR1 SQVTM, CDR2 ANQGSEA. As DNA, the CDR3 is TGCAGCGCCCAGAGCGGAGGGTATAGAGAGACCCAGTACTTC. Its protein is CSAQSGGYRETQYF.

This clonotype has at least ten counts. The CDR3, as DNA: TGTGCCAGCTCACCACTGAAAGAGACCCAGTACTTC. It encodes CASSPLKETQYF. The chain carries TRBV18 and TRBJ2-5; D is unclear. The CDR3 length is 12 residues. Trimming cost V 1 base and J 3 bases, with 3 bases left between them. Per germline, CDR1 KGHSH and CDR2 LQKENI.

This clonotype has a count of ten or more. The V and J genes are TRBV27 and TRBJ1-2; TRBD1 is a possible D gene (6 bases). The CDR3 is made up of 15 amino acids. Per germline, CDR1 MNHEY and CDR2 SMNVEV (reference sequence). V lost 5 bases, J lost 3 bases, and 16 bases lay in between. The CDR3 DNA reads TGTGCCAGCAGTCGATACTACAGGGCTGACTATGGCTACACCTTC. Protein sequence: CASSRYYRADYGYTF.

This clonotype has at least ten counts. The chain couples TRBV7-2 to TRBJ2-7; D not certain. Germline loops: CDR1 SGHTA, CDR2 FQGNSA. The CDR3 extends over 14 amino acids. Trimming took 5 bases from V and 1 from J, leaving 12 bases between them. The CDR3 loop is CASSLGWSSYEQYF. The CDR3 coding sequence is TGTGCCAGCAGCCTAGGGTGGAGTTCCTACGAGCAGTACTTC. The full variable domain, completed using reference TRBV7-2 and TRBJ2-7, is GAGVSQSPSNKVTEKGKDVELRCDPISGHTALYWYRQSLGQGLEFLIYFQGNSAPDKSGLPSDRFSAERTGGSVSTLTIQRTQQEDSAVYLCASSLGWSSYEQYFGPGTRLTVT.

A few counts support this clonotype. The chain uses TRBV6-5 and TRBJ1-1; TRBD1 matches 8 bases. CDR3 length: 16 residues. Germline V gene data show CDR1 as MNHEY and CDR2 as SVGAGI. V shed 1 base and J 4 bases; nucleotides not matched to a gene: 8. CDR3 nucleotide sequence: TGTGCCAGCAGTTACTTGGACAGGGTGGCGGGCACTGAAGCTTTCTTT. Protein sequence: CASSYLDRVAGTEAFF.

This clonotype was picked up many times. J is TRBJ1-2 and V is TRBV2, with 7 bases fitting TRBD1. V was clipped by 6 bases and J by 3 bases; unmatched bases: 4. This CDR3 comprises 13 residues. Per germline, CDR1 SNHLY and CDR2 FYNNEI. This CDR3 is CASSRDSYYGYTF. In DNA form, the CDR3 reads TGTGCCAGCAGCCGGGACAGCTACTATGGCTACACCTTC.

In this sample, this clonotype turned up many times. The CDR3 DNA reads as TGTGCCAGCAGCAACGGACAGCGGGTTGAAGCTTTCTTT. Translation: CASSNGQRVEAFF. V usage is TRBV12-3 or TRBV12-4 and J usage is TRBJ1-1; D possibly corresponds to TRBD1 (6 bases). The CDR3 spans 13 residues. V lost 6 bases and J lost 7, with 15 bases in between.

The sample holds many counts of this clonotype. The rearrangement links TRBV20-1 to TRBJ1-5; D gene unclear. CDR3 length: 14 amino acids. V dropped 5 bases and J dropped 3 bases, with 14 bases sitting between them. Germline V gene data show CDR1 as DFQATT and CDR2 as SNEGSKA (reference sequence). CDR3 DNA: TGCAGTGCTGCGAAAATGCCGTACAATCAGCCCCAGCATTTT. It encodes CSAAKMPYNQPQHF.

The chain's CDR3 is CASSLVMGGYTF. DNA for the CDR3: TGTGCCAGCAGCTTAGTCATGGGAGGCTACACCTTC. V usage is TRBV7-9 and J usage is TRBJ1-2; the D is unclear. CDR3 length equals 12 residues. Trimming took off 1 base at V and 8 bases at J, with 8 bases between the two ends. Per the germline V gene, CDR1 is SEHNR and CDR2 is FQNEAQ (reference sequence).

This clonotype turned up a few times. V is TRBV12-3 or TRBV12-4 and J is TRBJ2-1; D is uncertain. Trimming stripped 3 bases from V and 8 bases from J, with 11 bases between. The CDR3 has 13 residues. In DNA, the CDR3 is TGTGCCAGCAGTTTTGTCGGTGACCATGAGCAGTTCTTC. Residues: CASSFVGDHEQFF.

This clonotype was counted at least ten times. In nucleotides, the CDR3 is TGTGCCAGCAGACAGGGGGCTAACTACAATGAGCAGTTCTTC. Residues: CASRQGANYNEQFF. The rearrangement uses TRBV2 and TRBJ2-1; 9 bases align to TRBD1. The CDR3 covers 14 residues. CDR1 SNHLY and CDR2 FYNNEI come from the germline V gene. Germline trimming cut 6 bases from V and 3 bases from J; bases unmatched to any gene: 3.

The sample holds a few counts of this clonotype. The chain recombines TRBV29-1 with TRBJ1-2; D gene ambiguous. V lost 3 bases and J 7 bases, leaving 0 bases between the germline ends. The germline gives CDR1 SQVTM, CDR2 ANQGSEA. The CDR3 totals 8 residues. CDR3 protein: CSVDGYTF. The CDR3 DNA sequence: TGCAGCGTTGATGGCTACACCTTC.

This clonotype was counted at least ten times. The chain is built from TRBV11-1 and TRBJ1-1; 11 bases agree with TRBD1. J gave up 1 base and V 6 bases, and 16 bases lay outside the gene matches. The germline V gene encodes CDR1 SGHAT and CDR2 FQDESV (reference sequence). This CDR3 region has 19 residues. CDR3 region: CASRTRTGGAAGKNTEAFF. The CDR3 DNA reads TGTGCCAGCAGGACCAGGACAGGGGGCGCGGCAGGGAAGAACACTGAAGCTTTCTTT. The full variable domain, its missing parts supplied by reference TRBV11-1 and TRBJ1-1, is EAEVAQSPRYKITEKSQAVAFWCDPISGHATLYWYRQILGQGPELLVQFQDESVVDDSQLPKDRFSAERLKGVDSTLKIQPAELGDSAMYLCASRTRTGGAAGKNTEAFFGQGTRLTVV.

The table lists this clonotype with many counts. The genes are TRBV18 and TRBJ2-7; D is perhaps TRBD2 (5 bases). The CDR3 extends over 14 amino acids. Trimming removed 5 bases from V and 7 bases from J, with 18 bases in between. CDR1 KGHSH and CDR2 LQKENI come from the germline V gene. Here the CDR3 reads CASSSGIAYMEQYF. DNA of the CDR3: TGTGCCAGCTCATCCGGGATCGCCTATATGGAGCAGTACTTC. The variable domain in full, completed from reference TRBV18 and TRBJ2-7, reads NAGVMQNPRHLVRRRGQEARLRCSPMKGHSHVYWYRQLPEEGLKFMVYLQKENIIDESGMPKERFSAEFPKEGPSILRIQQVVRGDSAAYFCASSSGIAYMEQYFGPGTRLTVT.

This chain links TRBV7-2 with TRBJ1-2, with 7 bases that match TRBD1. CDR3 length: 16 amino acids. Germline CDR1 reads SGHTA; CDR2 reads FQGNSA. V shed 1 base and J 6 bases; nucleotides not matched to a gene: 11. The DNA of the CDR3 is TGTGCCAGCAGCTTAGTAAGGCGAGGGGGCGCGAATGGCTACACCTTC. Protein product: CASSLVRRGGANGYTF.

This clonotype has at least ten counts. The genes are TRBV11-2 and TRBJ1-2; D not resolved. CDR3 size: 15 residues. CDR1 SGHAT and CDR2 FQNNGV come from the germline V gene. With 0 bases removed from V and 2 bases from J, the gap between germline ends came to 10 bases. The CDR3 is CASSLDRVPNYGYTF. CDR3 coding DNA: TGTGCCAGCAGCTTAGATCGTGTACCGAACTATGGCTACACCTTC.

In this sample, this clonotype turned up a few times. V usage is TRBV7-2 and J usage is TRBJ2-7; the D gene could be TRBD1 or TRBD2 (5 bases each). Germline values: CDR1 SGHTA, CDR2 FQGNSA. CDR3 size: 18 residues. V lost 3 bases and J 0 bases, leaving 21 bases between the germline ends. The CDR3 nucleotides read TGTGCCAGCAGCTTGGCCTACCGAGGGGCCTCCTCCTCCTACGAGCAGTACTTC. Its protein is CASSLAYRGASSSYEQYF.